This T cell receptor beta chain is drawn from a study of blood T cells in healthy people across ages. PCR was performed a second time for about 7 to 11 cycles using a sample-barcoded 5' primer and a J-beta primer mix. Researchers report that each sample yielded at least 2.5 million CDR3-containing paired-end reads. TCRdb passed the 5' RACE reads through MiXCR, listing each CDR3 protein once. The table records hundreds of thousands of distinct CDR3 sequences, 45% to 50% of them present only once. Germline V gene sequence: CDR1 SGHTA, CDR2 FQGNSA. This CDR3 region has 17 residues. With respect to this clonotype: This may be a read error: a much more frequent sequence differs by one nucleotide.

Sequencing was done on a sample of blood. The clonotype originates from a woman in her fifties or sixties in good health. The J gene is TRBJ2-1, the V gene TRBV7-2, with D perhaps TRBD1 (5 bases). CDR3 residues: CAGSPLGARSSYNEQFF. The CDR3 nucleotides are TGTGCCGGCAGCCCCCTAGGGGCCAGGTCCTCCTACAATGAGCAGTTCTTC.